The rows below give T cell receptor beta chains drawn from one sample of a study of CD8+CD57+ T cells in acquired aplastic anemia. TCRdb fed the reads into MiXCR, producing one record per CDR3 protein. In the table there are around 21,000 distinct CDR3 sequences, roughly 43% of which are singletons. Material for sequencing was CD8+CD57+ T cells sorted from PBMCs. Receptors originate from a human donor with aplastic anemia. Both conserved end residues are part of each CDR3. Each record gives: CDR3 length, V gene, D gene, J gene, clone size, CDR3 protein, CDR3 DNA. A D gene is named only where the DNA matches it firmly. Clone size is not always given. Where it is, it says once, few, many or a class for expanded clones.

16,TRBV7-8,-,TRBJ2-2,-,CASSLRPAKNTGELFF,TGTGCCAGCAGCTTGCGGCCCGCGAAGAACACCGGGGAGCTGTTTTTT
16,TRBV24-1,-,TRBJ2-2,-,CATSDFEQPNTGELFF,TGTGCCACCAGTGATTTTGAACAACCGAACACCGGGGAGCTGTTTTTT
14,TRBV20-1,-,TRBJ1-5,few,CSAWDTGLPGPQHF,TGCAGTGCCTGGGACACAGGGTTGCCGGGGCCCCAGCATTTT
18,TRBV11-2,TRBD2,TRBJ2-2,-,CASSPLLGAGGGTGELFF,TGTGCCAGCAGCCCCCTACTAGGAGCGGGAGGAGGAACCGGGGAGCTGTTTTTT
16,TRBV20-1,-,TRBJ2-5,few,CSARGTGEGPQETQYF,TGCAGTGCTAGAGGGACGGGAGAGGGCCCCCAAGAGACCCAGTACTTC
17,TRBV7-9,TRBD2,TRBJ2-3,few,CASSPRALAGARNTQYF,TGTGCCAGCAGCCCCCGGGCCTTAGCGGGGGCCAGGAATACGCAGTATTTT
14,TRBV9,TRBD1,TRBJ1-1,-,CASSVAYRGTEAFF,TGTGCCAGCAGCGTAGCCTACAGGGGCACTGAAGCTTTCTTT
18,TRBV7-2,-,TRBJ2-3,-,CASSLVPGGAASTDTQYF,TGTGCCAGCAGCTTAGTTCCGGGTGGGGCAGCTAGCACAGATACGCAGTATTTT
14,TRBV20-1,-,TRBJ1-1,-,CSARDLREVTEAFF,TGCAGTGCTAGAGATCTTCGGGAAGTCACTGAAGCTTTCTTT
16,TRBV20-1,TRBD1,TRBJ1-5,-,CSARPHPTGGNQPQHF,TGCAGTGCTAGACCACACCCGACAGGGGGCAACCAGCCCCAGCATTTT
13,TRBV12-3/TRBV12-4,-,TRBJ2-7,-,CASSLLYPYEQYF,TGTGCCAGCAGTTTGTTGTACCCCTACGAGCAGTACTTC
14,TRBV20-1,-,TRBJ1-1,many,CSASEPDRNTEAFF,TGCAGTGCTAGTGAACCGGACAGGAACACTGAAGCTTTCTTT
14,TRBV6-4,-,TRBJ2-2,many,CASSDNSHTGELFF,TGTGCCAGCAGTGATAACAGTCACACCGGGGAGCTGTTTTTT
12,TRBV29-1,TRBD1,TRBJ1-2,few,CSVDGDSYGYTF,TGCAGCGTTGACGGGGACAGCTATGGCTACACCTTC
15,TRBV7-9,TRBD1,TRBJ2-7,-,CASSPGTGNYYEQYF,TGTGCCAGCAGCCCCGGGACAGGGAATTACTACGAGCAGTACTTC
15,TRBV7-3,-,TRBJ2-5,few,CASSPGFSGQETQYF,TGTGCCAGCAGCCCCGGATTTAGCGGCCAAGAGACCCAGTACTTC
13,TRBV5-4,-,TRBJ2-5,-,CASSLVGVETQYF,TGTGCCAGCAGCTTGGTAGGGGTGGAGACCCAGTACTTC
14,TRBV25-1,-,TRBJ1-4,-,CASTPTGPNEKLFF,TGTGCCAGTACGCCGACGGGGCCGAATGAAAAACTGTTTTTT
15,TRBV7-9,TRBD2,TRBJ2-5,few,CASSSFRGGEETQYF,TGTGCCAGCAGCTCCTTTCGGGGAGGGGAAGAGACCCAGTACTTC
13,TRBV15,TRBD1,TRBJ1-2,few,CATSTGQNYGYTF,TGTGCCACCAGCACGGGACAGAACTATGGCTACACCTTC
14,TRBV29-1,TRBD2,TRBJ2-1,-,CSVEAGLEFNERFF,TGCAGCGTTGAAGCGGGACTAGAGTTCAATGAGCGGTTCTTC
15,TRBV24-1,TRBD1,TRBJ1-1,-,CATSAGTGGRTEAFF,TGTGCCACCAGTGCCGGGACAGGGGGTCGGACTGAAGCTTTCTTT
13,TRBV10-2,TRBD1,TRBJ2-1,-,CASSRTGWDEQFF,TGCGCCAGCAGTAGGACAGGTTGGGATGAGCAGTTCTTC
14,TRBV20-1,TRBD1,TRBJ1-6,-,CSARTGGDDSPLHF,TGCAGTGCTAGAACAGGGGGCGATGATTCACCCCTCCACTTT
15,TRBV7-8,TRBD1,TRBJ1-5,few,CASSLSGTGSQPQHF,TGTGCCAGCAGCCTATCCGGGACAGGGAGTCAGCCCCAGCATTTT
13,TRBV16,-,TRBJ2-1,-,CASSQTRNNEQFF,TGTGCCAGCAGCCAAACCAGGAACAATGAGCAGTTCTTC
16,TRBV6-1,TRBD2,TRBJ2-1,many,CASSFVLAGGDDEQFF,TGTGCCAGCAGTTTTGTCCTAGCGGGAGGAGATGATGAGCAGTTCTTC
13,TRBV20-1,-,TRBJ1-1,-,CSAQKDGITGAFF,TGCAGTGCTCAGAAGGATGGGATCACTGGAGCTTTCTTT
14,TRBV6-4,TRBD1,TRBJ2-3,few,CASSGGQDTDTQYF,TGTGCCAGCAGTGGGGGACAGGACACAGATACGCAGTATTTT
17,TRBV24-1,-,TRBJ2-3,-,CATSDFPGDQSTDTQYF,TGTGCCACCAGTGATTTTCCAGGGGACCAGAGCACAGATACGCAGTATTTT
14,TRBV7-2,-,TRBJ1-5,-,CASSLRQGNQPQHF,TGTGCCAGCAGCCTCAGACAGGGCAATCAGCCCCAGCATTTT
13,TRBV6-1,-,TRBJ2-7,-,CASRGAATYEQYF,TGTGCCAGCAGGGGGGCAGCGACCTACGAGCAGTACTTC
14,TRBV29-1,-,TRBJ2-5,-,CSVEDSGWGETQYF,TGCAGCGTTGAAGATTCCGGGTGGGGAGAGACCCAGTACTTC
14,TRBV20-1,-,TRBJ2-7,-,CSARDEGGVYEQYF,TGCAGTGCTAGAGATGAGGGGGGCGTCTACGAGCAGTACTTC
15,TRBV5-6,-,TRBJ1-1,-,CASSLASGAVTEAFF,TGTGCCAGCAGCTTAGCCTCAGGGGCCGTCACTGAAGCTTTCTTT
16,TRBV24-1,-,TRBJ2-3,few,CATSQRGDRVTDTQYF,TGTGCCACCAGTCAGCGGGGGGACAGGGTCACAGATACGCAGTATTTT